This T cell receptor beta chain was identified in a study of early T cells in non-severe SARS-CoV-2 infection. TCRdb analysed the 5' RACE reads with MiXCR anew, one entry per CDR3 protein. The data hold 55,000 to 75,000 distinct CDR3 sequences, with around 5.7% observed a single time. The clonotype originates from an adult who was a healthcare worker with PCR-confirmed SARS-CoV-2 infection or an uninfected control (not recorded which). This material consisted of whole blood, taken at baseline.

The DNA of the CDR3 is TGCAGTGCTAGCCTTGGAAGCTATGGCTACACCTTC. Protein product: CSASLGSYGYTF. The chain carries TRBV20-1 and TRBJ1-2, with D unclear. The germline V and J ends were trimmed by 3 bases and 4 bases, with 9 bases remaining between them. The germline V gene has CDR1 DFQATT and CDR2 SNEGSKA (reference sequence). The CDR3 spans 12 residues.